These 27 T cell receptor beta chains originate from one sample sequenced in a study of HIV-infected children after antiretroviral therapy interruption. The TCR library was built from RNA with a 3' RACE protocol and unique molecular identifiers. Using its own MiXCR run on the 3' RACE reads, TCRdb lists one record per CDR3 protein. The sample has some 15,000 distinct CDR3 sequences, roughly 3.4% seen once. Treatment denoted: PENTA 11 planned treatment interruption arm or continuous ART arm. The sequencing used CD45RA+ CD4+ T cells from PBMCs, collected from a donor given antiretroviral therapy, either interrupted or continuous. The subset is: naive CD4+ CD45RA+ CD45RO- T cells. Receptor source: a child aged 2 to 17 with HIV.

This clonotype has ten or more counts. This chain joins TRBV19 and TRBJ1-5, with 8 nucleotides matching TRBD1. The length of the CDR3 is 13 residues. Germline V gives CDR1 LNHDA, CDR2 SQIVND (reference sequence). Germline trimming cut 9 bases from V and 7 bases from J; bases unmatched to any gene: 8. This CDR3 reads CASPGQGGQPQHF. DNA of the CDR3: TGTGCCAGCCCTGGACAGGGCGGGCAGCCCCAGCATTTT.

This clonotype was counted at least ten times. CDR3 region: CASSQGVDGQPQHF. Here the CDR3 DNA reads TGTGCCAGCAGCCAGGGCGTGGATGGTCAGCCCCAGCATTTT. V usage is TRBV4-2 and J usage is TRBJ1-5, with D unresolved. CDR3 length: 14 residues. Germline CDR1 LGHNA, CDR2 YNFKEQ. V lost 3 bases to trimming and J lost 6 bases, with 12 bases between them.

In its sample, this clonotype was seen many times. The J gene is TRBJ1-2, the V gene TRBV30, with 9 nucleotides matching TRBD1. Germline assignment: CDR1 GTSNPN and CDR2 SVGIG (reference sequence). V shed 4 bases and J 2 bases; nucleotides not matched to a gene: 8. This CDR3 is built from 15 residues. The CDR3 loop reads CAWKGQGIGNYGYTF. CDR3 bases: TGTGCCTGGAAGGGACAGGGAATTGGGAACTATGGCTACACCTTC.

This clonotype appeared many times. The chain couples TRBV28 to TRBJ2-5; D is ambiguous. The CDR3 covers 13 residues. Trimming took off 3 bases at V and 3 bases at J, with 8 bases between the two ends. Germline V CDR1 and CDR2: MDHEN, SYDVKM. The CDR3 protein is CASSFGPEETQYF. CDR3 coding DNA: TGTGCCAGCAGTTTTGGGCCGGAAGAGACCCAGTACTTC.

The rearrangement joins TRBV28 to TRBJ2-5; weak D call: TRBD2 (5 bases). V was trimmed by 1 base and J by 4 bases, leaving 13 bases between them. Germline CDR1 MDHEN, CDR2 SYDVKM. The CDR3 covers 15 residues. The CDR3 bases are TGTGCCAGCAGTTTATCTGCCCCCGCGGGAGAGACCCAGTACTTC. This codes for CASSLSAPAGETQYF.

This clonotype was seen ten or more times. This chain links TRBV27 with TRBJ1-1; 7 bases are a match to TRBD1. Germline V gene sequence: CDR1 MNHEY, CDR2 SMNVEV (reference sequence). The CDR3 runs 17 residues. V shed 2 bases and J 4 bases; nucleotides not matched to a gene: 13. CDR3 sequence reads: CASSLPPQGTFATEAFF. The CDR3 bases are TGTGCCAGCAGTTTACCCCCACAGGGGACCTTTGCCACTGAAGCTTTCTTT.

The sample holds many counts of this clonotype. V gene TRBV5-4 combines with J gene TRBJ2-2; 7 bases are shared with TRBD2. The CDR3 has 15 residues. V shed 4 bases, J shed 0 bases, and the junction held 3 bases outside the gene matches. Germline V gene sequence: CDR1 SGHNT, CDR2 YYREEE (reference sequence). CDR3 in amino acids: CASSQRGPNTGELFF. In DNA form, the CDR3 reads TGTGCCAGCAGCCAGCGGGGACCGAACACCGGGGAGCTGTTTTTT.

By sample share, this clonotype is medium-sized. CDR3 protein: CSRWRAGVTDTQYF. Written as DNA, the CDR3 is TGCAGCCGCTGGAGAGCGGGGGTTACAGATACGCAGTATTTT. This chain connects TRBV20-1 to TRBJ2-3, with 8 bases aligning to TRBD2. CDR1 is DFQATT and CDR2 is SNEGSKA in the germline V gene (reference sequence). CDR3 length equals 14 residues.

The table lists this clonotype with many counts. This chain links TRBV20-1 with TRBJ2-1, with TRBD2 identical over 7 bases. V lost 1 base, J lost 2 bases, and 2 bases stayed unmatched. From germline, CDR1 is DFQATT and CDR2 SNEGSKA (reference sequence). The CDR3 has 14 residues. The CDR3 sequence: CSARGGTTYNEQFF. The CDR3 nucleotides read TGCAGTGCTAGAGGGGGGACTACCTACAATGAGCAGTTCTTC.

The chain carries TRBV28 and TRBJ1-1, with a weak D call TRBD1 (6 bases). The germline CDR1 and CDR2 sequences are MDHEN and SYDVKM. The CDR3 is 14 residues long. Between the trimmed V and J ends, which lost 7 bases and 6 bases, there was a span of 18 bases. CDR3 coding DNA: TGTGCCAGCACCTCCAGGGGCGCGGGGGCTGAAGCTTTCTTT. It translates to CASTSRGAGAEAFF. Based on the CDR3 plus reference TRBV28 and TRBJ1-1, the full variable domain is DVKVTQSSRYLVKRTGEKVFLECVQDMDHENMFWYRQDPGLGLRLIYFSYDVKMKEKGDIPEGYSVSREKKERFSLILESASTNQTSMYLCASTSRGAGAEAFFGQGTRLTVV.

This clonotype was counted at least ten times. This rearrangement joins TRBV15 to TRBJ1-6, with D possibly TRBD1 on 5 matching bases. The germline V gene encodes CDR1 LNHNV and CDR2 YYDKDF (reference sequence). This CDR3 is 15 amino acids long. V shed 6 bases and J shed 9 bases, with 18 bases lying between them. The CDR3 DNA sequence: TGTGCCACCAGTCCGCGCGGGGGGAGTGGTTCACCCCTCCACTTT. It translates to CATSPRGGSGSPLHF.

This clonotype ranks as medium-sized. This rearrangement joins TRBV7-3 to TRBJ2-1; 7 bases map to TRBD2. CDR3 length: 14 residues. V dropped 2 bases and J dropped 6; count of bases not matched to a gene: 4. Per germline, CDR1 SGHTA and CDR2 FQGTGA. DNA for the CDR3: TGTGCCAGCAGCTTACCGACTAGCAGCAATGAGCAGTTCTTC. This sequence encodes CASSLPTSSNEQFF.

This clonotype has ten or more counts. The V call is TRBV6-5, the J call TRBJ1-1; D is possibly TRBD1 (5 bases). The CDR3 runs 13 residues. Trimming took off 7 bases at V and 6 bases at J, with 15 bases between the two ends. The germline gives CDR1 MNHEY, CDR2 SVGAGI. The CDR3 is CASTPGPVSEAFF. The CDR3 DNA follows: TGTGCCAGCACCCCAGGGCCAGTATCTGAAGCTTTCTTT.

This clonotype was seen ten or more times. This rearrangement joins TRBV28 to TRBJ2-6; D is unclear. The CDR3 is 15 amino acids. V dropped 2 bases and J dropped 0 bases, with 5 bases sitting between them. CDR1 is MDHEN, CDR2 SYDVKM, per germline. In nucleotides, the CDR3 is TGTGCCAGCAGTTTAACCTTCTCTGGGGCCAACGTCCTGACTTTC. This gives the protein CASSLTFSGANVLTF. Variable domain in full (rest from reference TRBV28 and TRBJ2-6): DVKVTQSSRYLVKRTGEKVFLECVQDMDHENMFWYRQDPGLGLRLIYFSYDVKMKEKGDIPEGYSVSREKKERFSLILESASTNQTSMYLCASSLTFSGANVLTFGAGSRLTVL.

The table lists this clonotype with many counts. The chain couples TRBV6-6 to TRBJ1-2; D remains unclear. The V end was cut by 8 bases, the J end by 7 bases, with 8 bases between. Per germline, CDR1 MNHNY and CDR2 SVGAGI (reference sequence). This CDR3 contains 10 residues. The CDR3 sequence is CASGLVGYTF. The CDR3 bases are TGTGCCAGCGGGTTAGTTGGCTACACCTTC.

In this sample, this clonotype turned up many times. V gene TRBV18 combines with J gene TRBJ1-1; TRBD1 matches 8 bases. Per germline, CDR1 KGHSH and CDR2 LQKENI. The CDR3 spans 17 residues. The V and J ends lost 3 bases and 4 bases, in that order; junction bases with no gene match: 13. As DNA, the CDR3 is TGTGCCAGCTCACCCGTCGGACAGGGCTGGGTTTTCACTGAAGCTTTCTTT. It encodes CASSPVGQGWVFTEAFF.

This clonotype was detected many times. The chain has TRBV7-2 and TRBJ2-1, with D tentatively TRBD1 (6 bases). There are 16 residues in the CDR3. Germline-derived CDR1 and CDR2 are SGHTA and FQGNSA. V was clipped by 3 bases and J by 9 bases, with 21 bases between them. In DNA, the CDR3 is TGTGCCAGCAGCTTGCTACCTCCGACAGGCTTGAGTGAGCAGTTCTTC. Its protein is CASSLLPPTGLSEQFF.

This clonotype has ten or more counts. The chain couples TRBV12-3 or TRBV12-4 to TRBJ1-6, with D possibly being TRBD1 (5 bases). V was clipped by 6 bases and J by 0 bases, with 15 bases between them. CDR3 length: 17 amino acids. CDR3 region: CASSETQVNSYNSPLHF. The CDR3 nucleotides are TGTGCCAGCAGCGAGACACAGGTTAACTCCTATAATTCACCCCTCCACTTT.

This clonotype was seen at least ten times. CDR3 DNA sequence: TGCGCCAGCAGCGCGGGACAGGGTTTGGGCAACAATGAGCAGTTCTTC. This sequence encodes CASSAGQGLGNNEQFF. This chain joins TRBV5-1 and TRBJ2-1; TRBD1 aligns across 9 bases. The CDR3 totals 16 residues. J was trimmed by 5 bases and V by 4 bases; bases with no gene match: 10. Germline CDR1 SGHRS, CDR2 YFSETQ.

By share, this clonotype ranks as medium-sized (0.01 to 0.1%). The CDR3 sequence: CASSRYRAESNQPQHF. In DNA form, the CDR3 reads TGTGCCAGCAGCAGGTACAGGGCCGAGAGCAATCAGCCCCAGCATTTT. The chain links TRBV5-6 to TRBJ1-5; TRBD1 is a possible D gene (6 bases). Trimming shortened V by 4 bases and J by 1 base, and 15 bases separated the two germline ends. The CDR3 totals 16 residues. Per germline, CDR1 SGHDT and CDR2 YYEEEE.

This clonotype occurred many times. Written as DNA, the CDR3 is TGTGCCAGCACCGTACACACCGGGGAGCTGTTTTTT. It is translated as CASTVHTGELFF. The chain uses TRBV28 and TRBJ2-2; unclear D gene. From germline, CDR1 is MDHEN and CDR2 SYDVKM. The length of the CDR3 is 12 residues. V gave up 7 bases and J gave up 3 bases, with 6 bases separating them.

The sample holds many counts of this clonotype. The chain recombines TRBV4-2 with TRBJ1-2; TRBD1 matches 7 bases. The CDR3 is made up of 15 amino acids. Germline assignment: CDR1 LGHNA and CDR2 YNFKEQ. V lost 2 bases and J lost 1; bases outside the gene matches: 4. The CDR3 DNA follows: TGTGCCAGCAGCCAACCGGGACAGATTAACTATGGCTACACCTTC. Translating gives CASSQPGQINYGYTF.

This clonotype came up many times. The gene calls are TRBV6-1 and TRBJ2-1; 7 nucleotides agree with TRBD1. Trimming took 4 bases from V and 9 from J; bases not matched to a gene: 6. Germline loops: CDR1 MNHNS, CDR2 SASEGT. The CDR3 is made up of 13 amino acids. The CDR3 sequence is CASSGGTVIEQFF. CDR3 nucleotides: TGTGCCAGCAGTGGGGGGACAGTTATTGAGCAGTTCTTC.

This clonotype was observed at least ten times. The gene calls are TRBV5-1 and TRBJ2-7, with TRBD1 matching over 10 bases. Trimming at V came to 7 bases and at J to 6 bases, leaving 7 bases not matched to a gene. This CDR3 is built from 13 residues. The V gene's germline CDR1 is SGHRS and CDR2 YFSETQ. DNA for the CDR3: TGCGCCAGCCGGGGACAGGGGACCCCCGAGCAGTACTTC. Protein product: CASRGQGTPEQYF.

This clonotype was observed at least ten times. V and J are TRBV4-1 and TRBJ1-1, with D perhaps matching TRBD1 (5 bases). The germline CDR1 and CDR2 sequences are MGHRA and YSYEKL. V lost 0 bases and J 4 bases, leaving 12 bases between the germline ends. This CDR3 spans 15 amino acids. The CDR3 DNA reads as TGCGCCAGCAGCCAAGAGGAAGGGGTCAGCACTGAAGCTTTCTTT. This codes for CASSQEEGVSTEAFF.

This clonotype was counted at least ten times. V usage is TRBV19 and J usage is TRBJ2-6; 9 bases are a match to TRBD1. This CDR3 spans 18 amino acids. Germline trimming cut 7 bases from V and 0 bases from J; bases unmatched to any gene: 10. Germline CDR1 and CDR2: LNHDA and SQIVND (reference sequence). CDR3: CASKMSGTGYSGANVLTF. The CDR3 nucleotides read TGTGCCAGTAAAATGTCCGGGACAGGGTACTCTGGGGCCAACGTCCTGACTTTC.

This clonotype was counted at least ten times. The chain joins TRBV10-1 to TRBJ1-5; possible D gene TRBD1, 6 bases. Germline CDR1 and CDR2: WNHNN and SYGVQD (reference sequence). Between the trimmed V and J ends, which lost 8 bases and 6 bases, there was a span of 14 bases. The CDR3 is 13 residues long. In nucleotides, the CDR3 is TGCGCCAGCTCACCGACAGGTGGTCAGCCCCAGCATTTT. This sequence encodes CASSPTGGQPQHF.